The 30 T cell receptor beta chains below come from one sample, sequenced in a study of blood T cell repertoires in COVID-19. TCRdb keeps only in-frame clones here, not all; method: immunoSEQ multiplex PCR. This sample has about 130,000 clones, with roughly 88% found just once. Material: PBMCs or T cells enriched from blood (not recorded which). Receptors were obtained from a man over 45 who had recovered from COVID-19.

The chain recombines TRBV4-3 with TRBJ1-2; D perhaps matches TRBD1 (6 bases). Germline CDR1 LGHNA, CDR2 YSLEER. The CDR3 contains 14 residues. Between the trimmed V and J ends, which lost 4 bases and 3 bases, there was a span of 12 bases. CDR3 loop: CASSLLQGDYGYTF. In DNA, the CDR3 is TGCGCCAGCAGCCTCCTACAGGGCGACTATGGCTACACCTTC.

The chain links TRBV7-3 to TRBJ1-6; possibly TRBD1 for D (5 bases). This CDR3 is built from 12 residues. Between the trimmed V and J ends, which lost 3 bases and 12 bases, there was a span of 9 bases. From germline, CDR1 is SGHTA and CDR2 FQGTGA. The CDR3 reads CASSLWGGPLHF. In DNA, the CDR3 is TGTGCCAGCAGCTTGTGGGGGGGACCCCTCCACTTT. Full variable domain (remainder filled in from reference TRBV7-3 and TRBJ1-6): GAGVSQTPSNKVTEKGKYVELRCDPISGHTALYWYRQSLGQGPEFLIYFQGTGAADDSGLPNDRFFAVRPEGSVSTLKIQRTERGDSAVYLCASSLWGGPLHFGNGTRLTVT.

The rearrangement joins TRBV5-1 to TRBJ2-1, with a possible D match to TRBD2 (5 bases). This CDR3 is built from 15 residues. V was trimmed by 0 bases and J by 2 bases, leaving 9 bases between them. Germline V lookup: CDR1 SGHRS, CDR2 YFSETQ. CDR3 sequence reads: CASSLVIGAYNEQFF. CDR3 DNA sequence: TGCGCCAGCAGCTTGGTTATCGGGGCCTACAATGAGCAGTTCTTC. Complete variable domain (other parts from reference TRBV5-1 and TRBJ2-1): KAGVTQTPRYLIKTRGQQVTLSCSPISGHRSVSWYQQTPGQGLQFLFEYFSETQRNKGNFPGRFSGRQFSNSRSEMNVSTLELGDSALYLCASSLVIGAYNEQFFGPGTRLTVL.

The genes are TRBV3-1 (or the pseudogene TRBV3-2) and TRBJ1-1; D unresolved. This CDR3 has 15 amino acids. Germline lookup yields CDR1 LGHDT and CDR2 YNNKEL (reference sequence). Trimming pared 1 base from V and 0 bases from J, leaving 9 bases between. CDR3 sequence reads: CASSQAPVVNTEAFF. In DNA, the CDR3 is TGTGCCAGCAGCCAAGCCCCCGTAGTGAACACTGAAGCTTTCTTT.

The chain carries TRBV15 and TRBJ1-2; no definite D call. The germline CDR1 and CDR2 sequences are LNHNV and YYDKDF (reference sequence). Trimming shortened V by 0 bases and J by 3 bases, and 5 bases separated the two germline ends. CDR3 length: 13 residues. The DNA of the CDR3 is TGTGCCACCAGCAGAGAACTAGACTATGGCTACACCTTC. This encodes CATSRELDYGYTF.

V and J are TRBV5-8 and TRBJ2-3; 11 positions agree with TRBD2. With 4 bases clipped from V and 0 bases from J, the junction kept 4 bases outside the gene matches. This CDR3 has 16 residues. CDR1 SGHTS and CDR2 YDEGEE come from the germline V gene. The CDR3 loop reads CASSDRTSGSTDTQYF. The CDR3 nucleotides are TGTGCCAGCAGCGACCGGACTAGCGGGAGCACAGATACGCAGTATTTT.

This clone has a handful of counts. The chain is built from TRBV11-2 and TRBJ2-7; 10 positions agree with TRBD2. The germline CDR1 and CDR2 sequences are SGHAT and FQNNGV. The CDR3 is made up of 17 amino acids. J lost 0 bases, V lost 1 base, and 6 bases had no gene match. The CDR3 bases are TGTGCCAGCAGCTTAGGGGGGACTAGCGAGATCTCCTACGAGCAGTACGTC. Encoded protein: CASSLGGTSEISYEQYV.

The rearrangement uses TRBV7-2 and TRBJ1-2; D gene uncertain. CDR1 SGHTA and CDR2 FQGNSA come from the germline V gene. V was cut by 1 base and J by 7 bases, with 19 bases left in between. The CDR3 is 16 amino acids. The CDR3 DNA reads as TGTGCCAGCAGCTTAGTCGGCGGCATACTGCTAAGTGGCTACACCTTC. It encodes CASSLVGGILLSGYTF.

This clone has a handful of counts. Other nucleotide sequences from this sample produce the same CDR3. The chain has TRBV9 and TRBJ2-2; no definite D call. The CDR3 spans 14 residues. In germline, CDR1 is SGDLS, CDR2 YYNGEE. The germline V and J ends were trimmed by 0 bases and 2 bases, with 5 bases remaining between them. The CDR3 DNA follows: TGTGCCAGCAGCGTAGCAGTAAACACCGGGGAGCTGTTTTTT. Its translation: CASSVAVNTGELFF.

This clone was counted once. The chain is built from TRBV7-2 and TRBJ1-5; the match to TRBD1 covers 9 bases. Losses at the gene ends were 3 bases for V and 7 bases for J; bases not matched to a gene: 7. CDR1 is SGHTA, CDR2 FQGNSA, per germline. CDR3 size: 15 residues. This chain's CDR3 is CASSFTGGTGQPQHF. The CDR3, as DNA: TGTGCCAGCAGCTTCACAGGGGGCACGGGACAGCCCCAGCATTTT.

The chain uses TRBV9 and TRBJ2-5; 7 bases align to TRBD1. The CDR3 is made up of 17 amino acids. The germline CDR1 and CDR2 sequences are SGDLS and YYNGEE. The ends lost 2 bases at V and 4 bases at J; junction bases unmatched: 14. CDR3 sequence (DNA): TGTGCCAGCAGCGTTACGAGGGACAGCCAGATAGGAGAGACCCAGTACTTC. It specifies CASSVTRDSQIGETQYF.

The chain combines TRBV5-5 with TRBJ1-5; maybe TRBD1 (6 bases). The V gene lost 1 base and the J gene lost 0 bases, with 11 bases spanning the gap. CDR1 is SGHKS, CDR2 YYEKEE, per germline (reference sequence). The CDR3 spans 16 residues. CDR3 sequence reads: CASSLQTGHSNQPQHF. In DNA form, the CDR3 reads TGTGCCAGCAGCTTGCAAACAGGGCATAGCAATCAGCCCCAGCATTTT.

CDR3 in DNA: TGTGCCAGCAGCTCACAGGGGGCAGGTTCACCCCTCCACTTT. This sequence encodes CASSSQGAGSPLHF. The chain is built from TRBV7-9 and TRBJ1-6; the match to TRBD1 covers 9 bases. V trimming: 4 bases; J trimming: 9 bases; junction bases outside the gene matches: 4. Looked up from germline, CDR1 is SEHNR and CDR2 is FQNEAQ (reference sequence). This CDR3 has 14 amino acids.

In its sample, this clone was seen a few times. V usage is TRBV18 and J usage is TRBJ1-2, with TRBD1 matching over 8 bases. Looked up from germline, CDR1 is KGHSH and CDR2 is LQKENI. The CDR3 loop spans 18 amino acids. The trim removed 0 bases at V and 2 bases at J, leaving 11 bases unmatched. The CDR3 bases are TGTGCCAGCTCACCACCGGGAATTGTAACAGGGGGAAACTATGGCTACACCTTC. It encodes CASSPPGIVTGGNYGYTF.

The chain combines TRBV24-1 with TRBJ2-3; D possibly corresponds to TRBD1 (5 bases). The germline gives CDR1 KGHDR, CDR2 SFDVKD. V lost 4 bases and J 0 bases, leaving 13 bases between the germline ends. CDR3 length: 16 residues. CDR3 residues: CATSDMTAASTDTQYF. CDR3 in DNA: TGTGCCACCAGTGACATGACAGCAGCCAGCACAGATACGCAGTATTTT.

The rearrangement joins TRBV11-2 to TRBJ2-1; TRBD2 matches at 9 bases. V shed 0 bases, J shed 7 bases, and the junction held 4 bases outside the gene matches. Per germline, CDR1 SGHAT and CDR2 FQNNGV. The CDR3 has 15 residues. The CDR3 nucleotides read TGTGCCAGCAGCTTAGATAGCGGGAGTCGGAATGAGCAGTTCTTC. This codes for CASSLDSGSRNEQFF.

The gene calls are TRBV6-1 and TRBJ2-1, with a weak D call TRBD1 (5 bases). V lost 1 base to trimming and J lost 5 bases, with 9 bases between them. This CDR3 spans 14 amino acids. Germline V gene data show CDR1 as MNHNS and CDR2 as SASEGT. The CDR3 reads CASSEGQPHNEQFF. CDR3 in DNA: TGTGCCAGCAGTGAAGGACAGCCTCACAATGAGCAGTTCTTC.

The chain recombines TRBV5-4 with TRBJ1-2, with D possibly matching TRBD1 (5 bases). V dropped 4 bases and J dropped 3 bases, with 16 bases sitting between them. In germline, CDR1 is SGHNT, CDR2 YYREEE (reference sequence). The CDR3 runs 15 residues. CDR3 DNA sequence: TGTGCCAGCAGCGCCCCTCGACAGCATGACTATGGCTACACCTTC. Protein product: CASSAPRQHDYGYTF.

The sample holds one count of this clone. J is TRBJ1-2 and V is TRBV28; D is perhaps TRBD1 (6 bases). The CDR3 runs to 13 residues. V lost 3 bases, J lost 8 bases, and 13 bases lay in between. Per germline, CDR1 MDHEN and CDR2 SYDVKM. The CDR3 loop reads CASSLKGVWGYTF. The CDR3 nucleotides are TGTGCCAGCAGTTTGAAGGGGGTATGGGGCTACACCTTC.

The chain links TRBV5-4 to TRBJ2-3, with D maybe TRBD2 (6 bases). Germline CDR1 is SGHNT and CDR2 is YYREEE (reference sequence). Between the trimmed V and J ends, which lost 4 bases and 0 bases, there was a span of 15 bases. The CDR3 covers 16 residues. The CDR3 DNA sequence: TGTGCCAGCAGCGACCGGCGGGGACCCAGCACAGATACGCAGTATTTT. Encoded protein: CASSDRRGPSTDTQYF. The whole variable domain, remainder taken from reference TRBV5-4 and TRBJ2-3, is ETGVTQSPTHLIKTRGQQVTLRCSSQSGHNTVSWYQQALGQGPQFIFQYYREEENGRGNFPPRFSGLQFPNYSSELNVNALELDDSALYLCASSDRRGPSTDTQYFGPGTRLTVL.

This clone has just one count. The chain uses TRBV7-8 and TRBJ1-2; D unclear. The CDR3 is made up of 13 amino acids. The V end lost 5 bases, the J end lost 10 bases, and 17 bases lay between the germline ends. Germline assignment: CDR1 SGHVS and CDR2 FQNEAQ. The CDR3 loop reads CASSDPGARDYTF. As DNA, the CDR3 is TGTGCCAGCAGCGACCCGGGAGCTAGGGACTACACCTTC.

The V call is TRBV27, the J call TRBJ2-7, with 7 bases that match TRBD1. Germline trimming cut 6 bases from V and 2 bases from J; bases unmatched to any gene: 10. Germline V gene sequence: CDR1 MNHEY, CDR2 SMNVEV (reference sequence). The CDR3 has 15 amino acids. The DNA for the CDR3 is TGTGCCAGCAGATACACCGGGACAGCTGCCTACGAGCAGTACTTC. Protein sequence: CASRYTGTAAYEQYF.

V usage is TRBV7-9 and J usage is TRBJ1-5, with 8 bases lining up with TRBD1. The CDR3 length is 16 residues. Per the germline V gene, CDR1 is SEHNR and CDR2 is FQNEAQ (reference sequence). J lost 2 bases, V lost 5 bases, and 8 bases had no gene match. CDR3: CASSPVMGQGNQPQHF. CDR3 sequence (DNA): TGTGCCAGCAGCCCCGTCATGGGACAGGGCAATCAGCCCCAGCATTTT.

The rearrangement uses TRBV9 and TRBJ2-3, with D uncertain. This CDR3 is built from 12 residues. CDR1 is SGDLS, CDR2 YYNGEE, per germline. With 0 bases removed from V and 5 bases from J, the gap between germline ends came to 4 bases. The DNA of the CDR3 is TGTGCCAGCAGCGTAGGTATAGATACGCAGTATTTT. As protein: CASSVGIDTQYF.

The CDR3 sequence: CASSRQSSKRGTQYF. The CDR3 nucleotides are TGTGCCAGCAGTCGACAGAGTAGTAAAAGAGGGACCCAGTACTTC. The chain recombines TRBV2 with TRBJ2-5, with TRBD1 as a possible D gene (5 bases). This CDR3 is 15 amino acids long. Per the germline V gene, CDR1 is SNHLY and CDR2 is FYNNEI. V lost 5 bases and J lost 7, with 20 bases in between.

The chain couples TRBV11-2 to TRBJ2-7; 13 nucleotides align to TRBD2. This CDR3 is built from 16 residues. The germline gives CDR1 SGHAT, CDR2 FQNNGV. V was clipped by 5 bases and J by 0 bases; unmatched bases: 4. The CDR3 nucleotides are TGTGCCAGCAGCGCCGGGACTAGCGGGGTCTCCTACGAGCAGTACTTC. It is translated as CASSAGTSGVSYEQYF. Full variable domain (rest looked up from reference TRBV11-2 and TRBJ2-7): EAGVAQSPRYKIIEKRQSVAFWCNPISGHATLYWYQQILGQGPKLLIQFQNNGVVDDSQLPKDRFSAERLKGVDSTLKIQPAKLEDSAVYLCASSAGTSGVSYEQYFGPGTRLTVT.

This chain links TRBV5-1 with TRBJ2-1, with TRBD2 as a possible D gene (6 bases). Germline-derived CDR1 and CDR2 are SGHRS and YFSETQ. The CDR3 is 15 residues long. V was clipped by 2 bases and J by 4 bases, with 13 bases between them. The CDR3 DNA follows: TGCGCCAGCAGCTTTGCGGGGCTTGATTACAATGAGCAGTTCTTC. Protein product: CASSFAGLDYNEQFF.

V is TRBV28 and J is TRBJ1-2; D possibly corresponds to TRBD1 (5 bases). The CDR3 length is 13 residues. Germline V gives CDR1 MDHEN, CDR2 SYDVKM. V was pared by 3 bases and J by 8 bases, with 13 bases between. The CDR3 region has the DNA TGTGCCAGCAGTTTTAGGGCAGGGCTAGGCTACACCTTC. It codes for CASSFRAGLGYTF.

The CDR3 sequence is CASSSQGYGYTF. The CDR3, as DNA: TGTGCCAGCAGTTCTCAGGGGTATGGCTACACCTTC. The chain is built from TRBV7-6 and TRBJ1-2; D is perhaps TRBD1 (6 bases). This CDR3 comprises 12 residues. Trimming cost V 6 bases and J 5 bases, with 10 bases left between them. Germline V CDR1 and CDR2: SGHVS, FNYEAQ.

The rearrangement links TRBV6-5 to TRBJ2-5; TRBD1 matches at 8 bases. The CDR3 extends over 15 amino acids. The germline gives CDR1 MNHEY, CDR2 SVGAGI. V was clipped by 2 bases and J by 4 bases; unmatched bases: 6. CDR3 coding DNA: TGTGCCAGCAGTTACGACAGGGGCGTACGAGAGACCCAGTACTTC. Amino acids: CASSYDRGVRETQYF.